The clone carrying this T cell receptor (beta chain) showed up just a few times. The data are from a study of blood T cell repertoires in COVID-19. Across the whole study: Collection of acute and convalescent COVID-19 samples took place in the United States, Italy and Spain.

This CDR3 is built from 15 residues. Trimming cost V 10 bases and J 0 bases, with 16 bases left between them. From germline, CDR1 is ENHRY and CDR2 SYGVKD. In the original processing: Amplification from reference gene primers served as the basis for estimated nucleated cell counts. Libraries were prepared by immunoSEQ multiplex PCR; TCRdb keeps only in-frame clonotypes and omits some of them. The V and J calls and clone size come from that table; D and trimming were worked out from the DNA. The repertoire has 220,000 or so clones, 80% to 85% of them found once; the top ten carry 3%. The sample was peripheral blood. The rearrangement uses TRBV10-3 and TRBJ2-1; weak D call: TRBD2 (5 bases). This TCR derives from a woman aged 25 to 39 who had recovered from COVID-19. The CDR3 coding sequence is TGTGCCACCGGAAAGGTTAGCGTCTCCTACAATGAGCAGTTCTTC. Encoded protein: CATGKVSVSYNEQFF.